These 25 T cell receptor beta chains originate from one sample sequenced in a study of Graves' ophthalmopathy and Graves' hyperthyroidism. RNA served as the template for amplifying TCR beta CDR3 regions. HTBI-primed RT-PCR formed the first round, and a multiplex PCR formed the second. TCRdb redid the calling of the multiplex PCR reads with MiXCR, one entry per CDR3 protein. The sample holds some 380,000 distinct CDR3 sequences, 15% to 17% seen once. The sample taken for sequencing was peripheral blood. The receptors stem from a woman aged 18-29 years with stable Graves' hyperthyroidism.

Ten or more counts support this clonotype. DNA for the CDR3: TGTGCCAGCAGTTACATCCTTGGTAGCGTAAAACAAGAGACCCAGTACTTC. This sequence encodes CASSYILGSVKQETQYF. The rearrangement joins TRBV6-2 or TRBV6-3 to TRBJ2-5, with D possibly TRBD2 on 5 matching bases. Germline lookup yields CDR1 MNHEY and CDR2 SVGEGT. CDR3 length equals 17 residues. The V end lost 2 bases, the J end lost 2 bases, and 18 bases lay between the germline ends.

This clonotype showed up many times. CDR3 DNA: TGTGCCAGCAGCTTACAAGGGCTCGAAGCTTTCTTT. Its translation is CASSLQGLEAFF. The chain uses TRBV7-2 and TRBJ1-1, with D hard to call. V was cut by 2 bases and J by 8 bases, with 9 bases left in between. From germline, CDR1 is SGHTA and CDR2 FQGNSA. The CDR3 extends over 12 amino acids.

The CDR3 DNA sequence: TGTGCCAGCAGTTACTCGATCCAGGGTGGCAATTCACCCCTCCACTTT. This encodes CASSYSIQGGNSPLHF. The chain couples TRBV6-5 to TRBJ1-6, with a weak D call TRBD1 (5 bases). Per germline, CDR1 MNHEY and CDR2 SVGAGI. V lost 0 bases to trimming and J lost 7 bases, with 13 bases between them. CDR3 size: 16 residues.

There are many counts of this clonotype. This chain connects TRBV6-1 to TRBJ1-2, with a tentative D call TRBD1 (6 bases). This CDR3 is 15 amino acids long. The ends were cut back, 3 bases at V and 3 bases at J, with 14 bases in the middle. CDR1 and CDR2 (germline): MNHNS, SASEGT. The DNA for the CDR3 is TGTGCCAGCAGTGATTCAGGGGTCTCCTACTATGGCTACACCTTC. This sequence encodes CASSDSGVSYYGYTF.

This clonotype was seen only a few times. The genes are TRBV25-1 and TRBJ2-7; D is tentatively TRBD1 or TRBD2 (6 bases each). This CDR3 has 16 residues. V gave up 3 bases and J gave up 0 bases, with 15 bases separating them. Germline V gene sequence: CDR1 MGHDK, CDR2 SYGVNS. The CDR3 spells CASSEGGGTVSYEQYF. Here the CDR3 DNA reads TGTGCCAGCAGTGAGGGGGGCGGGACGGTCTCCTACGAGCAGTACTTC.

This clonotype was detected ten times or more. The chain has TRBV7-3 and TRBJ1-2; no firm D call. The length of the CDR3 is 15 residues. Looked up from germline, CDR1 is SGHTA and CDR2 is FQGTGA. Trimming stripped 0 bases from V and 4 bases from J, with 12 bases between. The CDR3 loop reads CASSLTGGGFYGYTF. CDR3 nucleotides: TGTGCCAGCAGCTTAACCGGCGGAGGTTTCTATGGCTACACCTTC.

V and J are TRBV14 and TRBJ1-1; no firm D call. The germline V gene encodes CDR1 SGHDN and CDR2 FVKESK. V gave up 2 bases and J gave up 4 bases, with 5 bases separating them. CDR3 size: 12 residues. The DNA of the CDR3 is TGTGCCAGCAGCCAAAGCGGCACTGAAGCTTTCTTT. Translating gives CASSQSGTEAFF.

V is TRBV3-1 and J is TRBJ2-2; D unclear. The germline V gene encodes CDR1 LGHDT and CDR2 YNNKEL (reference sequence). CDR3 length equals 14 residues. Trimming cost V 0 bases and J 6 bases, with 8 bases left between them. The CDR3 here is CASSQDTVSGELFF. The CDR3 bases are TGTGCCAGCAGCCAAGACACGGTCTCCGGGGAGCTGTTTTTT.

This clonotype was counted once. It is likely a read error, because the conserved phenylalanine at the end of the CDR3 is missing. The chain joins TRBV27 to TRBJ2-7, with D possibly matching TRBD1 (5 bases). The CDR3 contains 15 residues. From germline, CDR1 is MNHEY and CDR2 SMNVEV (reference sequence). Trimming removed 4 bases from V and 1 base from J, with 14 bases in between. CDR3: CASSSKRQISYEQYL. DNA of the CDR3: TGTGCCAGCAGTTCGAAAAGACAGATTTCCTACGAGCAGTACCTC.

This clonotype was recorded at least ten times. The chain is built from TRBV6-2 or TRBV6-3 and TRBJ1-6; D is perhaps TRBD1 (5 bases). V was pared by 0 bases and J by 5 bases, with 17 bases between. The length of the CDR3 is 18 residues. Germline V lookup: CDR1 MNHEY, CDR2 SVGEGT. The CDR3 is CASSYSLLEGRNNSPLHF. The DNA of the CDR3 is TGTGCCAGCAGTTACTCGTTACTGGAGGGACGAAATAATTCACCCCTCCACTTT.

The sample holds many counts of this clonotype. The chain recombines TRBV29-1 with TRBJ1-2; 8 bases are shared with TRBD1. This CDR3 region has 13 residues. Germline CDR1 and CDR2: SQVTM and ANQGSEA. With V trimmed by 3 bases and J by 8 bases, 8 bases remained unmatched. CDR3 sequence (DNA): TGCAGCGTTGAGATAACAGGGGGATGGGGCTACACCTTC. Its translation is CSVEITGGWGYTF.

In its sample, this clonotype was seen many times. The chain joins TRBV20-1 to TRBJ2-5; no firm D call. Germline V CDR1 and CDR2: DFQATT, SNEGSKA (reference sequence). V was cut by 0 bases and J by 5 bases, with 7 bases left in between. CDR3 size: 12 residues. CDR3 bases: TGCAGTGCTAGAGATCTCGGGGAGACCCAGTACTTC. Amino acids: CSARDLGETQYF.

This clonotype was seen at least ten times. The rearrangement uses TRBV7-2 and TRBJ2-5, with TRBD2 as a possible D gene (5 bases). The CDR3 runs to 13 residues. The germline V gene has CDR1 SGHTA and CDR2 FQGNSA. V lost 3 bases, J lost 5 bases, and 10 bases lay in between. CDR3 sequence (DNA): TGTGCCAGCAGCTTGTCAAGGGAGGAGACCCAGTACTTC. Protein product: CASSLSREETQYF. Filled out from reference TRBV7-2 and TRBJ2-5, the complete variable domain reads GAGVSQSPSNKVTEKGKDVELRCDPISGHTALYWYRQSLGQGLEFLIYFQGNSAPDKSGLPSDRFSAERTGGSVSTLTIQRTQQEDSAVYLCASSLSREETQYFGPGTRLLVL.

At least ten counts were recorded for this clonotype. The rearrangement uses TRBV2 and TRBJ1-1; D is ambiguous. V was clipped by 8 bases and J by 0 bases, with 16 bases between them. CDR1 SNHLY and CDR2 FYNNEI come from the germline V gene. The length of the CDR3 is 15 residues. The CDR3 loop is CASRRRETMNTEAFF. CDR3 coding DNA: TGTGCCAGCCGGAGGAGGGAAACCATGAACACTGAAGCTTTCTTT.

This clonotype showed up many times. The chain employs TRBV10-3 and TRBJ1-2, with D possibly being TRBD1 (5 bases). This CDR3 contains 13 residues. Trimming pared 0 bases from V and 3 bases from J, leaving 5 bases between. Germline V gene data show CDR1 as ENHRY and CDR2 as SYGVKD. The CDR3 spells CAISESGDYGYTF. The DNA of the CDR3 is TGTGCCATCAGTGAGTCAGGGGACTATGGCTACACCTTC.

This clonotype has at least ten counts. CDR3 residues: CASSYDSTYGYTF. CDR3 sequence (DNA): TGTGCCAGCAGTTACGACTCTACTTATGGCTACACCTTC. This chain links TRBV6-5 with TRBJ1-2; D is uncertain. V dropped 2 bases and J dropped 5 bases, with 9 bases sitting between them. The CDR3 has 13 amino acids. CDR1 and CDR2 (germline): MNHEY, SVGAGI.

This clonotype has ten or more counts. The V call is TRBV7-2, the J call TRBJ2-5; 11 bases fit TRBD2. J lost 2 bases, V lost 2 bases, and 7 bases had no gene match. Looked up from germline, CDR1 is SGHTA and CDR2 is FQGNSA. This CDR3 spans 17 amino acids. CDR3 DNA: TGTGCCAGCAGCTTAAGGGTTAGCGGGGGGGGGCAAGAGACCCAGTACTTC. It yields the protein CASSLRVSGGGQETQYF.

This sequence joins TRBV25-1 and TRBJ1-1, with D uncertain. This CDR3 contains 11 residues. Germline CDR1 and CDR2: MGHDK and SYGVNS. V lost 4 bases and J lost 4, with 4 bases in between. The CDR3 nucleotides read TGTGCCAGCAGTGGACCCACTGAAGCTTTCTTT. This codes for CASSGPTEAFF.

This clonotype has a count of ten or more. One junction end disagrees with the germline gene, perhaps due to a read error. The CDR3 is CASSFGTPPKNIKYF. The CDR3 bases are TGTGCCAGCAGTTTCGGGACTCCTCCCAAAAACATTAAGTACTTC. The V call is TRBV12-3 or TRBV12-4, the J call TRBJ2-4; a possible D gene is TRBD2 (6 bases). This CDR3 has 15 residues.

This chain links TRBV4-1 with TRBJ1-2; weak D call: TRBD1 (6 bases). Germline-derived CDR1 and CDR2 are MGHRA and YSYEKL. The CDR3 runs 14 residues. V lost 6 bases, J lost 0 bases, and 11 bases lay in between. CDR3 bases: TGCGCCAGCAGACGACGGACAGCTAACTATGGCTACACCTTC. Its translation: CASRRRTANYGYTF.

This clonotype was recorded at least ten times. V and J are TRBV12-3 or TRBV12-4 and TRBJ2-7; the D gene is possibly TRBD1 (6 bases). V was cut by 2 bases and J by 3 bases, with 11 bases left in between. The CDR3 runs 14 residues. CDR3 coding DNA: TGTGCCAGCAGTTTAAGAACAGGGCGCTACGAGCAGTACTTC. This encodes CASSLRTGRYEQYF.

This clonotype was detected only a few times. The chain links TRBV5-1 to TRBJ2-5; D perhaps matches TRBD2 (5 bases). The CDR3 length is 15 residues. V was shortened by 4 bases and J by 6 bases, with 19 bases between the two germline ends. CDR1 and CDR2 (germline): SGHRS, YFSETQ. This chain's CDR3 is CASSPGRPRGQTQYF. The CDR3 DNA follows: TGCGCCAGCAGCCCCGGCCGACCCCGCGGGCAGACCCAGTACTTC.

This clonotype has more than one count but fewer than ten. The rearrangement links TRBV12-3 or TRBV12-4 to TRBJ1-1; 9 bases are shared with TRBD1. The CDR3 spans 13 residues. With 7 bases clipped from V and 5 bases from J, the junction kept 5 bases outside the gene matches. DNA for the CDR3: TGTGCCAGCACAAAGACAGGGGGGACTGAAGCTTTCTTT. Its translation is CASTKTGGTEAFF.

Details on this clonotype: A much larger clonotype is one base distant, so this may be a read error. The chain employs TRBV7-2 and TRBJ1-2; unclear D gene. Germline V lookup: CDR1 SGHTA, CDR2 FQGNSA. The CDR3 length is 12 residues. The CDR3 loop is CASSPRTAFYIF. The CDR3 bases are TGTGCCAGCAGCCCACGGACGGCCTTTTATATCTTC.

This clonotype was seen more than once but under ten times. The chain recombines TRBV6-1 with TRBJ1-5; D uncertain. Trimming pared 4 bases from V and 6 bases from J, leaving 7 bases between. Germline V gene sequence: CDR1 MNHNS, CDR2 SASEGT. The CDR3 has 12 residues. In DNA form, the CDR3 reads TGTGCCAGCAGTGCGAGGCCTCAGCCCCAGCATTTT. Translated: CASSARPQPQHF.